Below are 7 T cell receptor beta chains sequenced from a single sample in a study of breast tumors, draining lymph nodes, adjacent tissues (dated by TCRdb to about 2016). The library was obtained by multiplex PCR. The sequencing machine was an Illumina HiSeq 2000. The raw public reads went through TCRdb reprocessing: fastp at Q25, MiXCR clone calling, in-frame beta chains kept. Identical CDR3 proteins give one entry, which carries the most common genes and DNA. Here the sample has tens of thousands of distinct CDR3 sequences; around 40% occur a single time. In total, the top ten clones hold 10% of the sample. The sample was breast tumor tissue. The receptors stem from a female donor with breast cancer. Some clones in this sample may be carry-over from other donors' samples.

In this sample, this clonotype turned up many times. The V call is TRBV7-2, the J call TRBJ2-1; possibly TRBD2 for D (6 bases). The V end lost 3 bases, the J end lost 4 bases, and 16 bases lay between the germline ends. The CDR3 runs to 16 residues. CDR1 is SGHTA, CDR2 FQGNSA, per germline. CDR3 in amino acids: CASSFFSGSGYNEQFF. CDR3 bases: TGTGCCAGCAGCTTCTTTTCTGGGAGCGGGTACAATGAGCAGTTCTTC.

The chain employs TRBV5-4 and TRBJ2-7; no firm D call. The V end was cut by 0 bases, the J end by 0 bases, with 7 bases between. Germline V gives CDR1 SGHNT, CDR2 YYREEE (reference sequence). The CDR3 length is 14 residues. CDR3: CASSLDMNSYEQYF. As DNA, the CDR3 is TGTGCCAGCAGCTTGGACATGAACTCCTACGAGCAGTACTTC.

V is TRBV19 and J is TRBJ2-1; 14 nucleotides line up with TRBD2. CDR3 length: 14 amino acids. Germline-derived CDR1 and CDR2 are LNHDA and SQIVND (reference sequence). After removal of 8 bases from V and 5 bases from J, the junction contained 2 bases not matched to a gene. The CDR3 loop reads CASGTSGGNNEQFF. Written as DNA, the CDR3 is TGTGCCAGTGGGACTAGCGGGGGTAACAATGAGCAGTTCTTC.

The chain has TRBV7-9 and TRBJ1-1, with D unresolved. Deletions cut 1 base from V and 4 bases from J, with 4 bases between. This CDR3 is 12 amino acids long. In germline, CDR1 is SEHNR, CDR2 FQNEAQ (reference sequence). The CDR3 loop is CASSLVVTEAFF. The DNA of the CDR3 is TGTGCCAGCAGCTTAGTGGTCACTGAAGCTTTCTTT.

The chain employs TRBV30 and TRBJ2-4, with a tentative D call TRBD1 (6 bases). Trimming removed 2 bases from V and 0 bases from J, with 11 bases in between. Germline V CDR1 and CDR2: GTSNPN, SVGIG (reference sequence). CDR3 length: 15 residues. CDR3 nucleotide sequence: TGTGCCTGGAGTTTATGGGGGCCAGCCAAAAACATTCAGTACTTC. Its protein is CAWSLWGPAKNIQYF.

V is TRBV18 and J is TRBJ1-2; D gene unclear. The V end lost 6 bases, the J end lost 1 base, and 18 bases lay between the germline ends. CDR1 is KGHSH and CDR2 is LQKENI in the germline V gene. The length of the CDR3 is 16 residues. CDR3 DNA: TGTGCCAGCTCTGACCTGGGGTCCGCCAGTAACTATGGCTACACCTTC. Protein: CASSDLGSASNYGYTF. Full variable domain (missing parts from reference TRBV18 and TRBJ1-2): NAGVMQNPRHLVRRRGQEARLRCSPMKGHSHVYWYRQLPEEGLKFMVYLQKENIIDESGMPKERFSAEFPKEGPSILRIQQVVRGDSAAYFCASSDLGSASNYGYTFGSGTRLTVV.

This clonotype was seen many times. This may stem from a read error, because a much larger clone lies one nucleotide away. The chain links TRBV5-1 to TRBJ1-2; D gene unclear. This CDR3 has 15 residues. From germline, CDR1 is SGHRS and CDR2 YFSETQ. The CDR3 nucleotides are TGCGCCAGCCATATTACCGGAGACACTTACTATGGCTGCACCTTC. Translation: CASHITGDTYYGCTF.